This T cell receptor (beta chain) derives from a study of blood T cell repertoires in COVID-19. Only in-frame clones appear in the TCRdb table, and some are missing; sequencing was by immunoSEQ multiplex PCR. The sample includes about 160,000 clones, over 85% seen only once; the top ten take over 15%. CDR1 SGHTA and CDR2 FQGNSA come from the germline V gene. The CDR3 covers 16 residues. Between the trimmed V and J ends, which lost 4 bases and 0 bases, there was a span of 13 bases. The sequence was collected from a man aged 55 to 69 with active or convalescent COVID-19. The V gene is TRBV7-2, the J gene TRBJ1-3; D is uncertain. Sequenced input: peripheral blood. This CDR3 is CASSSRQPSSGNTIYF. CDR3 DNA sequence: TGTGCCAGCAGCTCAAGACAACCGTCCTCTGGAAACACCATATATTTT.